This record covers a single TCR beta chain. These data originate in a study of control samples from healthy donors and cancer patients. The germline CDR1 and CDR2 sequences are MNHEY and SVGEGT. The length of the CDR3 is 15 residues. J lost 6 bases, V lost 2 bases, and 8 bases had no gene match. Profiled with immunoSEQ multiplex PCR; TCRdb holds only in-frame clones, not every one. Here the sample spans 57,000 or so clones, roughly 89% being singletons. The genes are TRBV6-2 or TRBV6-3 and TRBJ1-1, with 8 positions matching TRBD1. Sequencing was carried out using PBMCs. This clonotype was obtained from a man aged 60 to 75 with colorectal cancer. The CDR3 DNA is TGTGCCAGCAGTTACGCAGGGGGCGGAGGGTCTGAAGCTTTCTTT. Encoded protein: CASSYAGGGGSEAFF.